Reported below is one TCR beta chain. This entry belongs to a study of blood T cell repertoires in COVID-19. For the study at large: Donors in the United States, Italy and Spain gave samples during acute or convalescent COVID-19. T cells, B-cell-depleted T cells, or PBMCs provided the cDNA or gDNA that served as material.

Residents of about two dozen US areas, aged roughly 18 to 90 years, made up the participants. There are 13 residues in the CDR3. The V gene end was trimmed by 4 bases and the J gene end by 11 bases; junction bases not matched to a gene: 13. Germline CDR1 is GTSNPN and CDR2 is SVGIG (reference sequence). Original data processing: Reference gene primers were amplified, and this amplification served to estimate nucleated cell counts. Generated by immunoSEQ multiplex PCR, the TCRdb table keeps only in-frame clones and is missing some. The DNA was the basis for D and trimming; V, J and clone size are from that table. This repertoire shows over 150,000 clones, more than 80% found once; its top ten account for 6.2%.

The V call is TRBV30, the J call TRBJ1-1; 7 nucleotides align to TRBD1. The source material was PBMCs or T cells enriched from blood (not recorded which). The TCR comes from a man between 40 and 49 years old who had recovered from COVID-19. The CDR3 sequence is CAWNKGAGIRAFF. The CDR3 coding sequence is TGTGCCTGGAATAAGGGGGCAGGGATTAGGGCTTTCTTT.